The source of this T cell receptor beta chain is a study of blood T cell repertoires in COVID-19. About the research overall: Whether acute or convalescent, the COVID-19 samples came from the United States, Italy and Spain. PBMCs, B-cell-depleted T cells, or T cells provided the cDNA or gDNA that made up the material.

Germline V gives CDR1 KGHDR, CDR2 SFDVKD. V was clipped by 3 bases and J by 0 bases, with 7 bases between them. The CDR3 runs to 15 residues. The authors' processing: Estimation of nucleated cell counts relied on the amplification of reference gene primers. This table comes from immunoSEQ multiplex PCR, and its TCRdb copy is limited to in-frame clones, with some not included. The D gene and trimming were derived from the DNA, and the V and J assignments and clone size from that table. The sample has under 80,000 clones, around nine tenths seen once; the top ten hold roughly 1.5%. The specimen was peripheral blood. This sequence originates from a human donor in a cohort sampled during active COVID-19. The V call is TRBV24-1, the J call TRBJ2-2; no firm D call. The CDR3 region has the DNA TGTGCCACCAGTGATCCGACATCGAACACCGGGGAGCTGTTTTTT. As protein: CATSDPTSNTGELFF.